The 30 T cell receptor beta chains presented below share a single source sample, sequenced in a study of shared clonotypes between healthy human individuals. TCRdb's copy holds only in-frame clones and misses some; the assay was immunoSEQ multiplex PCR. The profile shows about 670,000 clones, 72% of them singletons. Sequences were obtained from memory CD4+ T cells sorted from blood. As to subset: CD45RA-negative fraction. The receptors were sampled from a woman aged 30 to 39 in good health.

V is TRBV4-1 and J is TRBJ1-4; possible D gene TRBD1, 6 bases. The CDR3 is 15 amino acids. Germline CDR1 MGHRA, CDR2 YSYEKL. V lost 4 bases and J 5 bases, leaving 14 bases between the germline ends. This CDR3 is CASSRTGTPNEKLFF. CDR3 coding DNA: TGCGCCAGCAGCCGCACCGGGACACCAAATGAAAAACTGTTTTTT.

A remark on this clone: Other DNA variants within this sample encode the same CDR3. The rearrangement uses TRBV6-5 and TRBJ2-5; D unresolved. The CDR3 has 11 amino acids. The V gene's germline CDR1 is MNHEY and CDR2 SVGAGI. V was cut by 3 bases and J by 5 bases, with 4 bases left in between. The CDR3 DNA is TGTGCCAGCAGTTATTCGGAGACCCAGTACTTC. Its protein is CASSYSETQYF.

The chain recombines TRBV7-2 with TRBJ2-7; the D is unclear. V lost 3 bases, J lost 0 bases, and 18 bases lay in between. CDR1 is SGHTA, CDR2 FQGNSA, per germline. The CDR3 is 17 residues long. The CDR3 coding sequence is TGTGCCAGCAGCTTGGCACCAGATTTCTTCGGCTCCTACGAGCAGTACTTC. Translating it yields CASSLAPDFFGSYEQYF.

This sequence joins TRBV28 and TRBJ1-2, with D perhaps TRBD1 (5 bases). V dropped 1 base and J dropped 3 bases, with 12 bases sitting between them. Per germline, CDR1 MDHEN and CDR2 SYDVKM. The CDR3 runs 15 residues. CDR3 nucleotides: TGTGCCAGCAGTTTATCTTCCGGGACCGACTATGGCTACACCTTC. It encodes CASSLSSGTDYGYTF.

The chain joins TRBV19 to TRBJ2-1; 7 bases map to TRBD2. CDR1 LNHDA and CDR2 SQIVND come from the germline V gene (reference sequence). The CDR3 extends over 14 amino acids. J was trimmed by 2 bases and V by 5 bases; bases with no gene match: 3. CDR3: CASSGEGAYNEQFF. In nucleotides, the CDR3 is TGTGCCAGTAGTGGGGAGGGCGCCTACAATGAGCAGTTCTTC. Looking up the rest from reference TRBV19 and TRBJ2-1 gives the full variable domain: DGGITQSPKYLFRKEGQNVTLSCEQNLNHDAMYWYRQDPGQGLRLIYYSQIVNDFQKGDIAEGYSVSREKKESFPLTVTSAQKNPTAFYLCASSGEGAYNEQFFGPGTRLTVL.

The chain uses TRBV5-4 and TRBJ2-3; a weak D match, TRBD2 (6 bases). Germline assignment: CDR1 SGHNT and CDR2 YYREEE (reference sequence). V dropped 4 bases and J dropped 0 bases, with 12 bases sitting between them. The CDR3 extends over 15 amino acids. CDR3 amino acids: CASSTIAASTDTQYF. In nucleotides, the CDR3 is TGTGCCAGCAGCACCATAGCGGCTAGCACAGATACGCAGTATTTT.

DNA for the CDR3: TGTGCCAGCAGTCCACCGGGACAGGACAATGAGCAGTTCTTC. This translates into CASSPPGQDNEQFF. The chain uses TRBV28 and TRBJ2-1, with 8 bases that match TRBD1. In germline, CDR1 is MDHEN, CDR2 SYDVKM. The CDR3 totals 14 residues. V shed 5 bases and J 5 bases; nucleotides not matched to a gene: 5.

This clone was counted at least ten times. The rearrangement uses TRBV7-8 and TRBJ1-2; D gene ambiguous. Germline lookup yields CDR1 SGHVS and CDR2 FQNEAQ. There are 14 residues in the CDR3. Trimming left V 0 bases short and J 4 bases short, with 9 bases between. The DNA of the CDR3 is TGTGCCAGCAGCTTAGCGATGGGTGCCTATGGCTACACCTTC. This sequence encodes CASSLAMGAYGYTF.

This chain links TRBV15 with TRBJ1-4; D unclear. The CDR3 is 15 amino acids. The V and J ends lost 5 bases and 0 bases respectively, with 10 bases between them. CDR1 is LNHNV and CDR2 is YYDKDF in the germline V gene (reference sequence). CDR3 sequence reads: CATSANGATNEKLFF. The CDR3 DNA sequence: TGTGCCACCAGCGCGAACGGAGCAACTAATGAAAAACTGTTTTTT.

V and J are TRBV27 and TRBJ2-7; 7 nucleotides match TRBD1. CDR3 length: 16 residues. V dropped 5 bases and J dropped 3; count of bases not matched to a gene: 13. Germline V gives CDR1 MNHEY, CDR2 SMNVEV (reference sequence). The CDR3 DNA reads as TGTGCCAGCAGTCCTGGGACAGCCCGCAGGCGCTACGAGCAGTACTTC. Its translation is CASSPGTARRRYEQYF.

This chain joins TRBV28 and TRBJ2-7; possible D gene TRBD2, 5 bases. V lost 6 bases and J 7 bases, leaving 19 bases between the germline ends. CDR1 MDHEN and CDR2 SYDVKM come from the germline V gene. The length of the CDR3 is 14 residues. The CDR3 nucleotides are TGTGCCAGCAGCTACGCCGGGGTACGTGAGGAGCAGTACTTC. The encoded protein is CASSYAGVREEQYF.

The chain is built from TRBV18 and TRBJ2-7; D possibly corresponds to TRBD1 (5 bases). V was cut by 0 bases and J by 3 bases, with 9 bases left in between. CDR1 KGHSH and CDR2 LQKENI come from the germline V gene. The CDR3 consists of 14 residues. The CDR3 nucleotides are TGTGCCAGCTCACCACCCGACAGAAACTACGAGCAGTACTTC. The encoded protein is CASSPPDRNYEQYF.

The chain has TRBV19 and TRBJ1-1; D not certain. Germline-derived CDR1 and CDR2 are LNHDA and SQIVND (reference sequence). The length of the CDR3 is 14 residues. With 4 bases removed from V and 1 base from J, the gap between germline ends came to 10 bases. The CDR3 DNA follows: TGTGCCAGTAGTAAACCGGGAGCGAACACTGAAGCTTTCTTT. It encodes CASSKPGANTEAFF.

The rearrangement uses TRBV5-4 and TRBJ1-4; TRBD1 agrees at 8 bases. CDR1 is SGHNT and CDR2 is YYREEE in the germline V gene (reference sequence). The CDR3 extends over 16 amino acids. The trim removed 0 bases at V and 7 bases at J, leaving 8 bases unmatched. In DNA form, the CDR3 reads TGTGCCAGCAGCTTGGGTAGATCCGGGACAGGTGAAAAACTGTTTTTT. Protein sequence: CASSLGRSGTGEKLFF.

This clone was seen a handful of times. CDR3 nucleotides: TGTGCCAGCAGTCTTTCAGGCTACGAGCAGTACTTC. This codes for CASSLSGYEQYF. This chain links TRBV9 with TRBJ2-7, with no clear D. V dropped 5 bases and J dropped 3 bases, with 9 bases sitting between them. From germline, CDR1 is SGDLS and CDR2 YYNGEE. The CDR3 has 12 amino acids.

This chain uses TRBV14 with TRBJ1-6, with 7 bases fitting TRBD1. Germline CDR1 SGHDN, CDR2 FVKESK. This CDR3 comprises 15 residues. J lost 10 bases, V lost 1 base, and 7 bases had no gene match. The CDR3 DNA follows: TGTGCCAGCAGCCAAGGACAGGGTCGGGGATCACCCCTCCACTTT. Amino acids: CASSQGQGRGSPLHF.

In this sample, this clone turned up a few times. The chain is built from TRBV5-4 and TRBJ2-7; D is perhaps TRBD2 (6 bases). Trimming removed 0 bases at V and 8 bases at J, with 18 bases between. The CDR3 length is 15 residues. The germline V gene encodes CDR1 SGHNT and CDR2 YYREEE (reference sequence). The CDR3 bases are TGTGCCAGCAGCTTGGCCGGGACTGGTGTTACGAAGCAGTACTTC. This encodes CASSLAGTGVTKQYF. The complete variable domain, with remaining parts taken from reference TRBV5-4 and TRBJ2-7, reads ETGVTQSPTHLIKTRGQQVTLRCSSQSGHNTVSWYQQALGQGPQFIFQYYREEENGRGNFPPRFSGLQFPNYSSELNVNALELDDSALYLCASSLAGTGVTKQYFGPGTRLTVT.

This clone was detected only a few times. It is likely a read error: a sequence one base away is far more abundant. The same CDR3 also results from other DNA sequences found in this sample. The rearrangement uses TRBV11-2 and TRBJ2-7; 7 bases align to TRBD2. The CDR3 sequence is 14 residues long. V lost 4 bases and J lost 0; bases outside the gene matches: 3. Germline-derived CDR1 and CDR2 are SGHAT and FQNNGV. The CDR3 region has the DNA TGTGCCAGCAGCTCACAGCGGGACTCCTACGAGCAGTACTTC. It encodes CASSSQRDSYEQYF.

V gene TRBV28 combines with J gene TRBJ1-5; 9 nucleotides agree with TRBD1. This CDR3 spans 16 amino acids. Per the germline V gene, CDR1 is MDHEN and CDR2 is SYDVKM. V trimming: 2 bases; J trimming: 6 bases; junction bases outside the gene matches: 8. Here the CDR3 reads CASSLPATGGSQPQHF. The DNA for the CDR3 is TGTGCCAGCAGTTTACCAGCGACAGGGGGAAGTCAGCCCCAGCATTTT.

The J gene is TRBJ1-4, the V gene TRBV28; D is undetermined. Per the germline V gene, CDR1 is MDHEN and CDR2 is SYDVKM. With 7 bases removed from V and 10 bases from J, the gap between germline ends came to 22 bases. This CDR3 region has 15 residues. The CDR3 nucleotides are TGTGCCAGCACCGCCGTGGGCACCACTAAGGGAAAACTGTTTTTT. This sequence encodes CASTAVGTTKGKLFF.

This clone was picked up one time. The chain is built from TRBV27 and TRBJ2-7; D gene ambiguous. The CDR3 contains 17 residues. Germline lookup yields CDR1 MNHEY and CDR2 SMNVEV (reference sequence). V lost 2 bases and J 2 bases, leaving 19 bases between the germline ends. CDR3 sequence reads: CASSLRPGLSGAYEQYF. CDR3 DNA: TGTGCCAGCAGTTTACGGCCCGGCCTCTCCGGCGCCTACGAGCAGTACTTC.

The V call is TRBV29-1, the J call TRBJ1-2; TRBD1 matches at 7 bases. The germline V gene has CDR1 SQVTM and CDR2 ANQGSEA. The junction had 16 bases not matched to a gene; V was cut back by 0 bases and J by 3 bases. This CDR3 is built from 18 residues. CDR3 sequence (DNA): TGCAGCGTTGAAGACTCAAAGACGCTGGACAGGTTTGACTATGGCTACACCTTC. This gives the protein CSVEDSKTLDRFDYGYTF.

The chain has TRBV28 and TRBJ1-1; 8 bases align to TRBD1. This CDR3 is 15 amino acids long. CDR1 MDHEN and CDR2 SYDVKM come from the germline V gene. The ends lost 2 bases at V and 1 base at J; junction bases unmatched: 3. CDR3 bases: TGTGCCAGCAGTTTAGTACAGGGGGGGAACACTGAAGCTTTCTTT. Residues: CASSLVQGGNTEAFF.

The rearrangement links TRBV2 to TRBJ2-1; D remains unclear. In germline, CDR1 is SNHLY, CDR2 FYNNEI. The germline V and J ends were trimmed by 6 bases and 0 bases, with 12 bases remaining between them. The CDR3 loop spans 15 amino acids. CDR3 DNA: TGTGCCAGCAGGACGGAGAAGAGCTCCTACAATGAGCAGTTCTTC. This codes for CASRTEKSSYNEQFF. The full variable domain, rest sourced from reference TRBV2 and TRBJ2-1, is EPEVTQTPSHQVTQMGQEVILRCVPISNHLYFYWYRQILGQKVEFLVSFYNNEISEKSEIFDDQFSVERPDGSNFTLKIRSTKLEDSAMYFCASRTEKSSYNEQFFGPGTRLTVL.

The CDR3 region has the DNA TGCAGCGTCCTACCCCGGACGGGGGAGGGTGACTACGAGCAGTACTTC. Translation: CSVLPRTGEGDYEQYF. The genes are TRBV29-1 and TRBJ2-7, with 7 bases lining up with TRBD2. V was clipped by 6 bases and J by 3 bases; unmatched bases: 17. Germline lookup yields CDR1 SQVTM and CDR2 ANQGSEA. This CDR3 spans 16 amino acids.

This clone was recorded a few times. V gene TRBV11-2 combines with J gene TRBJ2-7; D uncertain. V gave up 0 bases and J gave up 4 bases, with 13 bases separating them. The CDR3 is 15 amino acids. CDR1 and CDR2 (germline): SGHAT, FQNNGV. CDR3 in amino acids: CASSLDDPAAYEQYF. In DNA, the CDR3 is TGTGCCAGCAGCTTAGATGACCCGGCCGCATACGAGCAGTACTTC. The full variable domain, with the rest looked up from reference TRBV11-2 and TRBJ2-7, is EAGVAQSPRYKIIEKRQSVAFWCNPISGHATLYWYQQILGQGPKLLIQFQNNGVVDDSQLPKDRFSAERLKGVDSTLKIQPAKLEDSAVYLCASSLDDPAAYEQYFGPGTRLTVT.

The CDR3 DNA reads as TGTGCCAGCTCACCACAACCCAAAACCGGGGAGCTGTTTTTT. Translating gives CASSPQPKTGELFF. This chain uses TRBV18 with TRBJ2-2; D remains unclear. Trimming took off 1 base at V and 5 bases at J, with 8 bases between the two ends. From germline, CDR1 is KGHSH and CDR2 LQKENI. The CDR3 extends over 14 amino acids.

This clone appeared many times. V is TRBV5-1 and J is TRBJ2-3; TRBD2 is a possible D gene (5 bases). CDR1 is SGHRS and CDR2 is YFSETQ in the germline V gene. Trimming stripped 4 bases from V and 1 base from J, with 10 bases between. The length of the CDR3 is 14 residues. The CDR3 is CASSLWTGTDTQYF. The CDR3 bases are TGCGCCAGCAGCCTTTGGACTGGCACAGATACGCAGTATTTT.

On this clone: The same CDR3 also results from other DNA sequences found in this sample. The chain has TRBV7-9 and TRBJ2-5, with 10 bases that match TRBD2. V shed 1 base, J shed 4 bases, and the junction held 3 bases outside the gene matches. Per the germline V gene, CDR1 is SEHNR and CDR2 is FQNEAQ (reference sequence). The CDR3 spans 15 residues. CDR3 sequence: CASSLGLAGVETQYF. CDR3 nucleotide sequence: TGTGCCAGCAGCTTAGGGCTAGCGGGAGTAGAGACCCAGTACTTC.

V gene TRBV9 combines with J gene TRBJ2-1; 11 bases fit TRBD1. Germline V gene data show CDR1 as SGDLS and CDR2 as YYNGEE. The CDR3 loop spans 17 amino acids. Losses at the gene ends were 3 bases for V and 7 bases for J; bases not matched to a gene: 12. CDR3 coding DNA: TGTGCCAGCAGCGGAGAGTTCGGACAGGGGGCTAGAAATGAGCAGTTCTTC. Translated, it gives CASSGEFGQGARNEQFF.